The 16 T cell receptor beta chains presented below share a single source sample, sequenced in a study of shared clonotypes between healthy human individuals. The data were produced by immunoSEQ multiplex PCR, yet TCRdb's version contains in-frame clones alone and is incomplete. The data hold approximately 940,000 clones, with 76% observed a single time. The sequencing input was memory CD4+ T cells sorted from blood. Described subset: CD45RA-negative fraction. The receptor set was obtained from a man younger than 35 in good health.

This chain links TRBV9 with TRBJ2-1; D ambiguous. The CDR3 covers 13 residues. CDR1 SGDLS and CDR2 YYNGEE come from the germline V gene. V gave up 0 bases and J gave up 9 bases, with 10 bases separating them. The CDR3 DNA reads as TGTGCCAGCAGCGTAGTTAGTGTCGGTGAGCAGTTCTTC. Protein product: CASSVVSVGEQFF. Full variable domain (rest looked up from reference TRBV9 and TRBJ2-1): DSGVTQTPKHLITATGQRVTLRCSPRSGDLSVYWYQQSLDQGLQFLIQYYNGEERAKGNILERFSAQQFPDLHSELNLSSLELGDSALYFCASSVVSVGEQFFGPGTRLTVL.

The genes are TRBV5-1 and TRBJ1-6; D not resolved. Germline CDR1 is SGHRS and CDR2 is YFSETQ. This CDR3 region has 14 residues. The V end was cut by 4 bases, the J end by 10 bases, with 15 bases between. The CDR3 spells CASSPAQSRSPLHF. The CDR3 bases are TGCGCCAGCAGCCCTGCTCAATCCAGATCACCCCTCCACTTT.

The sample holds a few counts of this clone. The genes are TRBV19 and TRBJ1-4, with D perhaps matching TRBD1 (6 bases). CDR3 length: 15 amino acids. Germline V gene sequence: CDR1 LNHDA, CDR2 SQIVND (reference sequence). Trimming pared 5 bases from V and 2 bases from J, leaving 12 bases between. DNA of the CDR3: TGTGCCAGTAGTTTACAGGGAGATACTAATGAAAAACTGTTTTTT. As protein: CASSLQGDTNEKLFF.

The V and J genes are TRBV20-1 and TRBJ2-1; 7 bases match TRBD1. The CDR3 is made up of 11 amino acids. Unmatched junction bases numbered 6, after V lost 3 bases and J lost 13 bases. The germline V gene has CDR1 DFQATT and CDR2 SNEGSKA (reference sequence). The CDR3 here is CSARGDSLQFF. The CDR3 nucleotides are TGCAGTGCTAGGGGGGACAGTCTTCAGTTCTTC.

This clone was seen repeatedly, ten times or more. CDR3 amino acids: CASSSPGLIQETQYF. CDR3 coding DNA: TGTGCCAGCAGCTCCCCCGGACTGATTCAAGAGACCCAGTACTTC. The gene calls are TRBV7-2 and TRBJ2-5, with D possibly being TRBD2 (5 bases). Trimming removed 4 bases from V and 2 bases from J, with 14 bases in between. The CDR3 is made up of 15 amino acids. The germline gives CDR1 SGHTA, CDR2 FQGNSA.

The chain is built from TRBV7-2 and TRBJ2-3; tentative D call: TRBD1 (5 bases). CDR1 is SGHTA and CDR2 is FQGNSA in the germline V gene. This CDR3 region has 14 residues. Trimming took off 2 bases at V and 6 bases at J, with 12 bases between the two ends. CDR3 DNA: TGTGCCAGCAGCTTAAGACAGATGGGGGATACGCAGTATTTT. Protein product: CASSLRQMGDTQYF.

This sequence joins TRBV2 and TRBJ2-3; D gene uncertain. Looked up from germline, CDR1 is SNHLY and CDR2 is FYNNEI. Between the trimmed V and J ends, which lost 1 base and 5 bases, there was a span of 4 bases. The CDR3 covers 12 residues. The CDR3 reads CASSEVGDTQYF. The CDR3 DNA is TGTGCCAGCAGTGAAGTTGGAGATACGCAGTATTTT.

This clone was seen a few times. V and J are TRBV7-8 and TRBJ2-5, with 9 bases identical to TRBD2. The germline gives CDR1 SGHVS, CDR2 FQNEAQ. V shed 4 bases, J shed 2 bases, and the junction held 5 bases outside the gene matches. The CDR3 totals 15 residues. The CDR3, as DNA: TGTGCCAGCAGCTACCTGACTAGCGGACAAGAGACCCAGTACTTC. Encoded protein: CASSYLTSGQETQYF.

V usage is TRBV27 and J usage is TRBJ2-7; TRBD1 might be the D (6 bases). Trimming shortened V by 2 bases and J by 3 bases, and 8 bases separated the two germline ends. Germline V gene data show CDR1 as MNHEY and CDR2 as SMNVEV (reference sequence). This CDR3 has 13 residues. For the CDR3, the DNA is TGTGCCAGCAGTTTAGACAGGAACTACGAGCAGTACTTC. Translation: CASSLDRNYEQYF.

The chain couples TRBV19 to TRBJ1-5, with TRBD1 identical over 7 bases. Germline loops: CDR1 LNHDA, CDR2 SQIVND (reference sequence). V lost 7 bases and J lost 6; bases outside the gene matches: 9. The CDR3 length is 14 residues. The CDR3 loop is CASNGDSRGQPQHF. The CDR3 region has the DNA TGTGCCAGTAATGGGGACAGTCGGGGTCAGCCCCAGCATTTT.

V is TRBV15 and J is TRBJ1-1, with 8 bases fitting TRBD1. The CDR3 covers 16 residues. V lost 3 bases, J lost 1 base, and 7 bases stayed unmatched. Germline-derived CDR1 and CDR2 are LNHNV and YYDKDF (reference sequence). In DNA form, the CDR3 reads TGTGCCACCAGCAGCGGTCCCGGGACAGGGAACACTGAAGCTTTCTTT. This codes for CATSSGPGTGNTEAFF.

The chain is built from TRBV5-4 and TRBJ2-1; D gene ambiguous. Germline V CDR1 and CDR2: SGHNT, YYREEE (reference sequence). Trimming removed 4 bases at V and 6 bases at J, with 11 bases between. The CDR3 runs 13 residues. In DNA form, the CDR3 reads TGTGCCAGCAGCACCGACCCAGGCAATGAGCAGTTCTTC. As protein: CASSTDPGNEQFF.

In this sample, this clone turned up once. The chain links TRBV28 to TRBJ2-5; no firm D call. Germline CDR1 MDHEN, CDR2 SYDVKM. The CDR3 consists of 12 residues. Between the trimmed V and J ends, which lost 10 bases and 2 bases, there was a span of 11 bases. Here the CDR3 reads CATCIIQETQYF. The CDR3 DNA sequence: TGTGCCACCTGCATAATACAAGAGACCCAGTACTTC.

The V and J genes are TRBV12-5 and TRBJ2-3, with D unresolved. CDR3 size: 12 residues. Germline loops: CDR1 LGHNT, CDR2 FRNRAP. With 5 bases removed from V and 2 bases from J, the gap between germline ends came to 5 bases. The CDR3 DNA reads as TGTGCTAGTGGTCAGAACACAGATACGCAGTATTTT. Its protein is CASGQNTDTQYF.

V and J are TRBV14 and TRBJ2-1, with D perhaps TRBD2 (6 bases). CDR3 length equals 17 residues. V lost 4 bases to trimming and J lost 5 bases, with 21 bases between them. In germline, CDR1 is SGHDN, CDR2 FVKESK. CDR3 in amino acids: CASSPDQWRAPNNEQFF. The CDR3 nucleotides are TGTGCCAGCAGCCCGGACCAGTGGAGGGCCCCAAACAATGAGCAGTTCTTC.

The chain uses TRBV11-2 and TRBJ2-5, with a possible D match to TRBD2 (5 bases). Germline V gene data show CDR1 as SGHAT and CDR2 as FQNNGV. The CDR3 sequence is 12 residues long. Trimming took 5 bases from V and 8 from J, leaving 12 bases between them. As DNA, the CDR3 is TGTGCCAGCAGCCCCACGGAGGCTACCCAGTACTTC. Residues: CASSPTEATQYF.